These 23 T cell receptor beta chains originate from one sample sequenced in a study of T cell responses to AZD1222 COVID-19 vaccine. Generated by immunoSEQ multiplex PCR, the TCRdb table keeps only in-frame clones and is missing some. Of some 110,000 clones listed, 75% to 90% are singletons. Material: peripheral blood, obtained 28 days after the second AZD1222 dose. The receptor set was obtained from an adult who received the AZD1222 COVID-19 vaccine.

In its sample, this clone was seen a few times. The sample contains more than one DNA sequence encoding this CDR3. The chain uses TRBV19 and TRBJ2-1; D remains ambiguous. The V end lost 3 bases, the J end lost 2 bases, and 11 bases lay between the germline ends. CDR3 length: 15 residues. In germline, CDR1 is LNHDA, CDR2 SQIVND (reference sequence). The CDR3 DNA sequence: TGTGCCAGTAGTATCGGTGGTACTACCTACAATGAGCAGTTCTTC. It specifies CASSIGGTTYNEQFF.

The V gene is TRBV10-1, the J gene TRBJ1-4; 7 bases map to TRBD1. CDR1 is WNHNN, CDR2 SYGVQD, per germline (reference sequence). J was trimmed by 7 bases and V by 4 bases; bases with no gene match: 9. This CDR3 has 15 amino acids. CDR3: CASSGGQAGGEKLFF. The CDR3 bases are TGCGCCAGCAGTGGAGGACAGGCGGGCGGTGAAAAACTGTTTTTT.

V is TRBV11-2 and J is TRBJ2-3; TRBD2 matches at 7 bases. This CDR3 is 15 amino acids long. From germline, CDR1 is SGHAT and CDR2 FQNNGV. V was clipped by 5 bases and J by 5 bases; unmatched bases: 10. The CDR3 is CASSPTAGRLDTQYF. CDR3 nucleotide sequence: TGTGCCAGCAGCCCCACAGCGGGGAGGTTAGATACGCAGTATTTT.

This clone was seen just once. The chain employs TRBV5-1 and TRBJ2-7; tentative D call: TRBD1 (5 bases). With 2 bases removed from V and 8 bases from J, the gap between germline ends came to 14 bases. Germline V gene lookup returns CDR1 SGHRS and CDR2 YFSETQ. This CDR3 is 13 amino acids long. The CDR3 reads CASSLDAQAKQYF. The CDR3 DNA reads TGCGCCAGCAGCTTAGATGCACAGGCAAAGCAGTACTTC. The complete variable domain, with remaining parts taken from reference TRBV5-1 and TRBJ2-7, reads KAGVTQTPRYLIKTRGQQVTLSCSPISGHRSVSWYQQTPGQGLQFLFEYFSETQRNKGNFPGRFSGRQFSNSRSEMNVSTLELGDSALYLCASSLDAQAKQYFGPGTRLTVT.

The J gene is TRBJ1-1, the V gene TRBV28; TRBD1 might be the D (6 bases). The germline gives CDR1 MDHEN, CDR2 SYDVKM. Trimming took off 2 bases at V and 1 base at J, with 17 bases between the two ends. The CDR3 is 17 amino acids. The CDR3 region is CASSLAGGLQGNTEAFF. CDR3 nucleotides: TGTGCCAGCAGTTTAGCCGGAGGGTTACAGGGGAACACTGAAGCTTTCTTT. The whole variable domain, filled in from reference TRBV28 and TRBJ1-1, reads DVKVTQSSRYLVKRTGEKVFLECVQDMDHENMFWYRQDPGLGLRLIYFSYDVKMKEKGDIPEGYSVSREKKERFSLILESASTNQTSMYLCASSLAGGLQGNTEAFFGQGTRLTVV.

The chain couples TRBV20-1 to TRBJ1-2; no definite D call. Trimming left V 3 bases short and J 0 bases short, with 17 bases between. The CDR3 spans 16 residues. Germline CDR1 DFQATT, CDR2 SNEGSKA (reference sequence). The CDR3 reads CSASTWDGNPNYGYTF. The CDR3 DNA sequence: TGCAGTGCTAGTACTTGGGATGGAAACCCTAACTATGGCTACACCTTC.

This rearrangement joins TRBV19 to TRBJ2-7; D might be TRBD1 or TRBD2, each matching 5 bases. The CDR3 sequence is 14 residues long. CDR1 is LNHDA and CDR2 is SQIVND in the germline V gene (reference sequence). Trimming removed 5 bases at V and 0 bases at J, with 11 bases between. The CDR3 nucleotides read TGTGCCAGTAGTGATATCGGGGCCTCCTACGAGCAGTACTTC. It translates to CASSDIGASYEQYF.

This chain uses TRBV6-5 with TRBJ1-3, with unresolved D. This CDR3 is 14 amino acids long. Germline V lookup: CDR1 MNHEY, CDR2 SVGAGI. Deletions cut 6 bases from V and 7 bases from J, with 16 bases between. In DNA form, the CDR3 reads TGTGCCAGCAGCCCGGAGGCGCTCGCCAACACCATATATTTT. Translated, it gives CASSPEALANTIYF.

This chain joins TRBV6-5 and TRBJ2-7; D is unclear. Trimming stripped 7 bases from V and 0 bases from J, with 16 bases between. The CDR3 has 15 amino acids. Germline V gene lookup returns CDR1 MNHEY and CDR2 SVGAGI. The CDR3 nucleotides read TGTGCCAGCAACCCGAGAAACAGAAACTCCTACGAGCAGTACTTC. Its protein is CASNPRNRNSYEQYF.

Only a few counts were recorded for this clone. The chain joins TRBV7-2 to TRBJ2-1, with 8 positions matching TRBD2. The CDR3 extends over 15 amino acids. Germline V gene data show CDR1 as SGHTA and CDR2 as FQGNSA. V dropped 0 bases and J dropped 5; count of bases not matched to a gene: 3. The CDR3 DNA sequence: TGTGCCAGCAGCTTAGCGCGAGCGGGGGACAATGAGCAGTTCTTC. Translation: CASSLARAGDNEQFF.

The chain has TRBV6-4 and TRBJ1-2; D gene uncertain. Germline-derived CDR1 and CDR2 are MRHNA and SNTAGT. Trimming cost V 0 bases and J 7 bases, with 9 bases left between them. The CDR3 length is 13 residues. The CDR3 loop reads CASSDSRLVGYTF. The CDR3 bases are TGTGCCAGCAGTGACTCGCGGCTTGTTGGCTACACCTTC.

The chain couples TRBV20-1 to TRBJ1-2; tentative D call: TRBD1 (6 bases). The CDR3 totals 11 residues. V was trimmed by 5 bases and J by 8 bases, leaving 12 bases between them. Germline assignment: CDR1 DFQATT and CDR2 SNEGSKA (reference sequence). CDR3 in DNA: TGCAGTGCTCCGACCGACAGGGGCTACACCTTC. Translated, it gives CSAPTDRGYTF.

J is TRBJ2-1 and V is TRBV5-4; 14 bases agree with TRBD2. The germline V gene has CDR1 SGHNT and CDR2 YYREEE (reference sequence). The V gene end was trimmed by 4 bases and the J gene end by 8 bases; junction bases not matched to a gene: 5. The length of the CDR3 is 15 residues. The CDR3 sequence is CASSPGTSGGDEQFF. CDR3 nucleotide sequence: TGTGCCAGCAGCCCCGGGACTAGCGGGGGCGATGAGCAGTTCTTC. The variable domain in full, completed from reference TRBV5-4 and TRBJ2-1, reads ETGVTQSPTHLIKTRGQQVTLRCSSQSGHNTVSWYQQALGQGPQFIFQYYREEENGRGNFPPRFSGLQFPNYSSELNVNALELDDSALYLCASSPGTSGGDEQFFGPGTRLTVL.

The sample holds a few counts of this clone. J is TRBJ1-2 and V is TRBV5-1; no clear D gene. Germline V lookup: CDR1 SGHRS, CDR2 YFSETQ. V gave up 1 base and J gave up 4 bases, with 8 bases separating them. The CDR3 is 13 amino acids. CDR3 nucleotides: TGCGCCAGCAGCTTGTTTGCGACCTATGGCTACACCTTC. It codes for CASSLFATYGYTF.

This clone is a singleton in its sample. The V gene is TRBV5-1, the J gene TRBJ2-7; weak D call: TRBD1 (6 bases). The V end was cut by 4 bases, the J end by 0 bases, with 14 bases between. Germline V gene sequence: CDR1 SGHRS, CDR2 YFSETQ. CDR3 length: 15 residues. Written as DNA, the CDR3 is TGCGCCAGCAGCCCGGGACATACGAACTCCTACGAGCAGTACTTC. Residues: CASSPGHTNSYEQYF. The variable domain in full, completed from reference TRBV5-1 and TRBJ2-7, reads KAGVTQTPRYLIKTRGQQVTLSCSPISGHRSVSWYQQTPGQGLQFLFEYFSETQRNKGNFPGRFSGRQFSNSRSEMNVSTLELGDSALYLCASSPGHTNSYEQYFGPGTRLTVT.

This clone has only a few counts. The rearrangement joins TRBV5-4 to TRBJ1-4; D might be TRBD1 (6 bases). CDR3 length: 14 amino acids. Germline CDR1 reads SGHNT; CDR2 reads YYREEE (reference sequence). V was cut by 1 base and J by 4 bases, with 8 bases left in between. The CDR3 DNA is TGTGCCAGCAGCTTGAAACAGGGTAATGAAAAACTGTTTTTT. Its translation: CASSLKQGNEKLFF.

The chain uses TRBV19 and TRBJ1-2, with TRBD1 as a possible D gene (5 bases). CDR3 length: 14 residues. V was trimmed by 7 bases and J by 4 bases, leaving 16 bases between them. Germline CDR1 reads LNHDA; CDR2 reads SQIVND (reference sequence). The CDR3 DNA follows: TGTGCCAGTATCCCTTGGGGGGATAGCTATGGCTACACCTTC. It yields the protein CASIPWGDSYGYTF.

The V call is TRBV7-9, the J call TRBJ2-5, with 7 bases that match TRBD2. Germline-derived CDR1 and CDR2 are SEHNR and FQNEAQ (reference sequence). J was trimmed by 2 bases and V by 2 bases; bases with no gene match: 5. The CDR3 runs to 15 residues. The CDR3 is CASSLPAGKQETQYF. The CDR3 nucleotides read TGTGCCAGCAGCTTACCAGCGGGGAAGCAAGAGACCCAGTACTTC. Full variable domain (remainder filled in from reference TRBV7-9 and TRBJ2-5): DTGVSQNPRHKITKRGQNVTFRCDPISEHNRLYWYRQTLGQGPEFLTYFQNEAQLEKSRLLSDRFSAERPKGSFSTLEIQRTEQGDSAMYLCASSLPAGKQETQYFGPGTRLLVL.

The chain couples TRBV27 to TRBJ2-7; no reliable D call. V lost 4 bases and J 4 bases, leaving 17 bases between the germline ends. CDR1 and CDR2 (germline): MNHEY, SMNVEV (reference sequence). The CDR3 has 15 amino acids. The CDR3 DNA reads TGTGCCAGCAGTTCGACGGGCCAGAAGAGATACGAGCAGTACTTC. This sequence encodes CASSSTGQKRYEQYF.

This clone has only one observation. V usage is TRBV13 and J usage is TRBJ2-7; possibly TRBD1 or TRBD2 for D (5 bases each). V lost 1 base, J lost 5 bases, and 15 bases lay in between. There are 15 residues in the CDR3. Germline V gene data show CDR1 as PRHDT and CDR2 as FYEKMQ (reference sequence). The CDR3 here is CASSLAGTGADEQYF. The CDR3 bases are TGTGCCAGCAGCTTAGCTGGGACGGGTGCCGACGAGCAGTACTTC. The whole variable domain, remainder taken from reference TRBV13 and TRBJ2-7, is AAGVIQSPRHLIKEKRETATLKCYPIPRHDTVYWYQQGPGQDPQFLISFYEKMQSDKGSIPDRFSAQQFSDYHSELNMSSLELGDSALYFCASSLAGTGADEQYFGPGTRLTVT.

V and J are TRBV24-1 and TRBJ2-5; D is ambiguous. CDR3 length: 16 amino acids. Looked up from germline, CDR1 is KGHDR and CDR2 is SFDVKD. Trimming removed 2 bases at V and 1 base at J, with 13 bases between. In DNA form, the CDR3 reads TGTGCCACCAGTGATTGGAAAGAGACCCCCCAAGAGACCCAGTACTTC. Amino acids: CATSDWKETPQETQYF.

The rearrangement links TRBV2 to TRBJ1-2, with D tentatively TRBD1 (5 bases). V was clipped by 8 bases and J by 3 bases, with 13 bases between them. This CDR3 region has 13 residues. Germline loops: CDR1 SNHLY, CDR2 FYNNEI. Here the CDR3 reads CASRGEGHYGYTF. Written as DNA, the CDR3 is TGTGCCAGCCGGGGAGAGGGGCACTATGGCTACACCTTC.

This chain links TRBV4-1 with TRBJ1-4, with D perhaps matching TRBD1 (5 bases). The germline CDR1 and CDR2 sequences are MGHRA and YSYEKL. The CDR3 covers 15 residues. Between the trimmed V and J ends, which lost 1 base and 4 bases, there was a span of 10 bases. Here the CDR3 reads CASSQVAGLNEKLFF. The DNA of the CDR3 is TGCGCCAGCAGCCAAGTGGCGGGGCTTAATGAAAAACTGTTTTTT.